Reported below is one TCR beta chain. This clonotype was counted at least ten times. Its target antigen remains unknown. Per-base qualities were not stored, and no clone one base away is much larger. Reading from cysteine to phenylalanine, the CDR3 counts 14 amino acids. Only the CDR3 part of the read is kept: 42 bases, read in frame from the first base. Germline trimming: 5 bases from V, 3 bases from J; junction bases outside gene matches: 4. The germline V gene sets CDR1 to SGHRS and CDR2 to YFSETQ. The sample is drawn from a study of identical twins listed by TCRdb under 2016. For the study in its entirety: TCR alpha and beta repertoires from monozygotic twins, unrelated adults of various ages and cord blood were deep-sequenced to test whether fetal clonotypes persist. Replicate twin experiments were performed at different times using different library preparation protocols to rule out contamination.

All donors were healthy Caucasians. Three pairs of female monozygotic twins, all aged about 18 to 29 years, were included in the twin cohort. The RNA used for TCR libraries was isolated from peripheral blood mononuclear cells. The library was built by means of 5' RACE. These reads were obtained on an Illumina HiSeq 2000. A universal primer binding site was introduced by template switching, and a unique molecular identifier was present in the final cDNA, enabling accurate counting of TCR cDNA molecules. First-strand cDNA for TCR alpha and beta chains was synthesized from specific primers in the conserved constant-segment region. To control for contamination, every cDNA library was double barcoded, receiving both a SMART-Mk sample barcode and Illumina barcodes. Two successive PCR steps introduced TruSeq adapter sequences along with Illumina sample barcodes. Sequencing of the TCR alpha and beta cDNA libraries was done on the Illumina HiSeq platform using custom primers. On the authors' methods: MiGEC was used to process raw reads and extract unique molecular identifiers, and MiXCR was used to find CDR3 positions. For each individual, recombination models were inferred using an EM algorithm with the repgenHMM and IGoR tools. Shared clonotypes were analyzed with the tcR package in R, and sharing was normalized by the product of cloneset sizes. To study raw recombination without the effects of thymic and clonal selection, out-of-frame nonproductive sequences were analyzed. The public sequencing data were trimmed at Q25 with fastp and processed into clonotypes with MiXCR by TCRdb, which kept only in-frame beta chains. For every CDR3 protein sequence, its rows merge into one entry that carries the most common genes and DNA. TCRdb's processing, not the study's, gives the V and J calls here. The sample includes approximately 590,000 distinct CDR3 sequences, with roughly 9.5% observed a single time. The ten largest clones represent approximately 3.2% of the sample.

The paper's findings and limits, for the study overall: Zero-insertion analyses could be partly confounded by invariant T cells such as MAIT and iNKT, although diverse VJ usage argued against such confounding for most clonotypes. Compared with coincidental sharing between unrelated individuals, out-of-frame TCR alpha sequences shared between twins had an excess of sequences with low generation probability. A weaker excess of twin sharing was found in beta out-of-frame sequences because the signal-to-noise ratio was lowered by fewer shared sequences. Fewer insertions were carried by abundant cord blood beta clonotypes; a weaker similar trend was observed in young adult naive repertoires, while no such trend was observed in memory repertoires. Because the same donors could not be followed over many years, the conclusions relied on cross-sectional statistical analysis. In monozygotic twins, recombination models systematically underestimated out-of-frame TCR alpha sharing, but the models matched the sharing seen between unrelated individuals.

In addition, the sample was reused for a study of yellow fever vaccine responses in identical twins. From that second study: The T cell response to vaccination in identical twins was reported by the authors to appear partly convergent and partly personalized. In identical twins, the study followed T cell clones that responded to the vaccine with precision.

Material for sequencing was PBMCs. The sequence derives from a woman between 18 and 29 years old in good health. The chain was built from TRBV5-1 and TRBJ1-4; 7 nucleotides in the junction match TRBD1. The bases read TGCGCCAGCAGACCGGGACAGCCTAATGAAAAACTGTTTTTT. Its protein reads: CASRPGQPNEKLFF. Here the CDR3 is joined to the reference TRBV5-1 and TRBJ1-4 genes, and the full variable domain is: KAGVTQTPRYLIKTRGQQVTLSCSPISGHRSVSWYQQTPGQGLQFLFEYFSETQRNKGNFPGRFSGRQFSNSRSEMNVSTLELGDSALYLCASRPGQPNEKLFFGSGTQLSVL.